This T cell receptor beta chain is from a study of regulatory T cells in long-lasting Graves disease. Notes on the study in general: New patients shared around 920 public clonotypes, fewer than the 2,500 to 3,500 shared by persistent patients.

Construction of TCR beta libraries relied on iRepertoire HTBI primers and on Arm-PCR targeting CDR3 regions. One entry per CDR3 protein results from TCRdb running MiXCR on the multiplex PCR reads. This table has roughly 520,000 distinct CDR3 sequences, around 12% appearing once. The germline gives CDR1 LNHNV, CDR2 YYDKDF (reference sequence). V dropped 0 bases and J dropped 8 bases, with 14 bases sitting between them. This CDR3 contains 15 residues. Specified time point: newly diagnosed GD, antithyroid drugs for less than 3 months. RNA isolated from PBMCs was used to make the TCR library. The sample holds many counts of this clonotype. The antigen is not known. These data were also filed under a second study, of T cells in Graves' hyperthyroidism and ophthalmopathy. Turning to that study: HTBI primers drove first-round RT-PCR of the TCR CDR3. In the blood, most expanded thyroid clonotypes above 0.001 appeared as well.

This chain uses TRBV15 with TRBJ2-1; D gene uncertain. Material: peripheral blood mononuclear cells (PBMCs), obtained at new diagnosis, from a patient treated with antithyroid drugs. The clonotype originates from a woman aged 25-40 years with Graves disease. The CDR3 loop reads CATSRDKEMWDEQFF. The CDR3 region has the DNA TGTGCCACCAGCAGAGATAAGGAGATGTGGGATGAGCAGTTCTTC.